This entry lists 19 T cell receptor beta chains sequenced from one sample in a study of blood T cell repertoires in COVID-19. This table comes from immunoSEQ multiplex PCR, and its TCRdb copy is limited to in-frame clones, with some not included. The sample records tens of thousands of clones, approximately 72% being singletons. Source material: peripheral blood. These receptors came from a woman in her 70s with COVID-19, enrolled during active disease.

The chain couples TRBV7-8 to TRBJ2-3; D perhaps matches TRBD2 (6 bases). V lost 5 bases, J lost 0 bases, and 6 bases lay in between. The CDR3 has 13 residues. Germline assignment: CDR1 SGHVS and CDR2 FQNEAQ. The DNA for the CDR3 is TGTGCCAGCAGCGCGGGAAGCACAGATACGCAGTATTTT. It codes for CASSAGSTDTQYF.

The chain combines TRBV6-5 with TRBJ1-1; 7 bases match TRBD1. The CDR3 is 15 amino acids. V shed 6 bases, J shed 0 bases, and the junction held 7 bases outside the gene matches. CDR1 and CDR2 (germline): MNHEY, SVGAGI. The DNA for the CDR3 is TGTGCCAGCAGCTCGGGACAGCGAATGAACACTGAAGCTTTCTTT. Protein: CASSSGQRMNTEAFF.

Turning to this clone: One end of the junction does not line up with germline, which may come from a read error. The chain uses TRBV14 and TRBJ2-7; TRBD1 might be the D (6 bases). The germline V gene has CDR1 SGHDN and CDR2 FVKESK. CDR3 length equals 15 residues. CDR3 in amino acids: CASSPARAQGSRRHF. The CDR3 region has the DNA TGTGCCAGCAGCCCGGCCAGGGCACAGGGCTCCAGAAGGCACTTC.

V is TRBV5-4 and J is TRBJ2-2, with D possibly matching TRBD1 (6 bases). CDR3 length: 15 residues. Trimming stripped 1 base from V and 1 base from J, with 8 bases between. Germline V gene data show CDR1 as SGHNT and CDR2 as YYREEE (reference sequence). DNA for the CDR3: TGTGCCAGCAGCTTGCGAGGGGGGAACACCGGGGAGCTGTTTTTT. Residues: CASSLRGGNTGELFF.

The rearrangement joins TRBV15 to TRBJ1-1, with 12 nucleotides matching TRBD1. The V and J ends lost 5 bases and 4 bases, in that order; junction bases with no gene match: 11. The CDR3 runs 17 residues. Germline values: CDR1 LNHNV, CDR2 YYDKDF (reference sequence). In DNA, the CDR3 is TGTGCCACCAGCGGATGGGACAGGGGGCCCGTGGGCACTGAAGCTTTCTTT. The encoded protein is CATSGWDRGPVGTEAFF.

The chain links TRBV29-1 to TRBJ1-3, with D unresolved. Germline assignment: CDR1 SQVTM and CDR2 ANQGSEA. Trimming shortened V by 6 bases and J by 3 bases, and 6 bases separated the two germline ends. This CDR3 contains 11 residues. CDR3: CSVLYGNTIYF. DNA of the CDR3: TGCAGCGTCCTATATGGAAACACCATATATTTT.

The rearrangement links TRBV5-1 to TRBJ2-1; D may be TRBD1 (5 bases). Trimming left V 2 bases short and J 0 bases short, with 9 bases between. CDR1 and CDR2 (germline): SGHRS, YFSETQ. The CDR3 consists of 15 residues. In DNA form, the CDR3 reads TGCGCCAGCAGCTTCAGGGATAACTCCTACAATGAGCAGTTCTTC. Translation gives CASSFRDNSYNEQFF.

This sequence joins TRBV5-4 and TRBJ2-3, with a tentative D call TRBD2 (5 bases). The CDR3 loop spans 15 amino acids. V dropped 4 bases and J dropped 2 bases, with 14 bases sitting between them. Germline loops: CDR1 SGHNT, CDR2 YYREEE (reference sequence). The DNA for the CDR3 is TGTGCCAGCAGCCCGGGAACCAACCCCACAGATACGCAGTATTTT. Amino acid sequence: CASSPGTNPTDTQYF.

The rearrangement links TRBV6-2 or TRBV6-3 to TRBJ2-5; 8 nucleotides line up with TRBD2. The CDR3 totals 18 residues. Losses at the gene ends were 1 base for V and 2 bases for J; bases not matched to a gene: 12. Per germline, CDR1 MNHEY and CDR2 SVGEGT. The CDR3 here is CASSYFSSSGWGQETQYF. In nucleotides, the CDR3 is TGTGCCAGCAGTTACTTCTCCTCTAGCGGGTGGGGACAAGAGACCCAGTACTTC.

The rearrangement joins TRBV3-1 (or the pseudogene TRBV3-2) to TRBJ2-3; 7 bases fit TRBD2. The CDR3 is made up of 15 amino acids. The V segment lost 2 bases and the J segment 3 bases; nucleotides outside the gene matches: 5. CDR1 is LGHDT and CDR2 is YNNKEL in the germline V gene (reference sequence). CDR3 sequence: CASSQLYGGTDTQYF. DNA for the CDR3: TGTGCCAGCAGCCAACTTTACGGGGGGACAGATACGCAGTATTTT.

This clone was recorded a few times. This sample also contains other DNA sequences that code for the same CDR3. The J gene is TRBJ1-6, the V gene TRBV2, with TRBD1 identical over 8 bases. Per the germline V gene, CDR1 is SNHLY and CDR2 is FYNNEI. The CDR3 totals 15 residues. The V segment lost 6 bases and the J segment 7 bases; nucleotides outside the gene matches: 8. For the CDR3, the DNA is TGTGCCAGCAGGGGCGACAGGGGTGAAAATTCACCCCTCCACTTT. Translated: CASRGDRGENSPLHF.

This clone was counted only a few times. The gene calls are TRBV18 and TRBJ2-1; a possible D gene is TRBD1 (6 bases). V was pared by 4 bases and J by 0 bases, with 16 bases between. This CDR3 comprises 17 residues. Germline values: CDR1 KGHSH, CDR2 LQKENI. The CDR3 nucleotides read TGTGCCAGCTCACAACCGTGGCAGGGGAGCTCCTACAATGAGCAGTTCTTC. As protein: CASSQPWQGSSYNEQFF.

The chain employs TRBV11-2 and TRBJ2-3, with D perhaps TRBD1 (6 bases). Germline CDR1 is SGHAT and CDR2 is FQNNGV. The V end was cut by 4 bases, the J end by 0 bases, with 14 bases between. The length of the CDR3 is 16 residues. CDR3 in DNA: TGTGCCAGCAGCTCCCGGGACACCGACAGCACAGATACGCAGTATTTT. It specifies CASSSRDTDSTDTQYF.

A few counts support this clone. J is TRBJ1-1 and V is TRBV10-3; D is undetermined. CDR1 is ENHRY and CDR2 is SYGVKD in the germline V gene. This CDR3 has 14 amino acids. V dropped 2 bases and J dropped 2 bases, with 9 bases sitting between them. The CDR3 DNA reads TGTGCCATCAGTGAGGCGGTCAGTAACACTGAAGCTTTCTTT. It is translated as CAISEAVSNTEAFF.

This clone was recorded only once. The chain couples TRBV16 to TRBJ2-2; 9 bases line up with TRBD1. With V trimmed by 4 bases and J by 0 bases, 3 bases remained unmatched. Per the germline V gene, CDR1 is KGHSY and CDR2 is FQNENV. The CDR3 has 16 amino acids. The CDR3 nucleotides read TGTGCCAGCAGCCGACAGGGGGGGACGAACACCGGGGAGCTGTTTTTT. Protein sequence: CASSRQGGTNTGELFF.

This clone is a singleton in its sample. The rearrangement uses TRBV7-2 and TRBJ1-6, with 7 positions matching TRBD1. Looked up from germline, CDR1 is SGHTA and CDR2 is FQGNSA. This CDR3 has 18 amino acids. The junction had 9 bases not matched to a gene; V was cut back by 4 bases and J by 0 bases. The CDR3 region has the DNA TGTGCCAGCAGCTCCCAAGGGGGCCCGAGCTCCTATAATTCACCCCTCCACTTT. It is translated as CASSSQGGPSSYNSPLHF. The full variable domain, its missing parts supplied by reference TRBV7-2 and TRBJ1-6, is GAGVSQSPSNKVTEKGKDVELRCDPISGHTALYWYRQSLGQGLEFLIYFQGNSAPDKSGLPSDRFSAERTGGSVSTLTIQRTQQEDSAVYLCASSSQGGPSSYNSPLHFGNGTRLTVT.

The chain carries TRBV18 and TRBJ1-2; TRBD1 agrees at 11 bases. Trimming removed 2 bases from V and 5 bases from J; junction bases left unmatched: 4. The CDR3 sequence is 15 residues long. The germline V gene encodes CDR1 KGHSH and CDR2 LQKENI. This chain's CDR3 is CASSPSGQGAYGYTF. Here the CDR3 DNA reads TGTGCCAGCTCACCATCAGGACAGGGGGCGTATGGCTACACCTTC.

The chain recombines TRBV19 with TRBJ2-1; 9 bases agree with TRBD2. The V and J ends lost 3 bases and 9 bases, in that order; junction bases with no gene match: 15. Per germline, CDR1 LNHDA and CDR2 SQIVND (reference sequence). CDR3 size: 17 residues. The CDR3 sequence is CASSIRAGGGLQGEQFF. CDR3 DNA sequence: TGTGCCAGTAGTATTAGGGCGGGAGGGGGTCTACAGGGTGAGCAGTTCTTC.

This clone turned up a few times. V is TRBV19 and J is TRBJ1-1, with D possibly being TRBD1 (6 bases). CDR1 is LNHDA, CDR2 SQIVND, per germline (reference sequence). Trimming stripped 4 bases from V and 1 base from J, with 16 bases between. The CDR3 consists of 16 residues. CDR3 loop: CASSTGPGGANTEAFF. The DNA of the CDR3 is TGTGCCAGTAGTACGGGCCCGGGGGGGGCGAACACTGAAGCTTTCTTT.